This T cell receptor (beta chain) comes out of a study of cytomegalovirus exposure and HLA in healthy donors. General study points: Presence/absence results assume similar sequencing depth per donor, which may not hold.

As regards this clone: Its target is not known.

13 Jbeta primers and 60 Vbeta primers were used for the PCR. Measured with immunoSEQ multiplex PCR; TCRdb has only the in-frame clones, and not every one. Among some 190,000 clones listed, about 79% were seen once. With 6 bases removed from V and 5 bases from J, the gap between germline ends came to 17 bases. The CDR3 is made up of 14 amino acids. Looked up from germline, CDR1 is MNHNS and CDR2 is SASEGT. This sequence joins TRBV6-1 and TRBJ2-7; D unresolved. The TCR sequence derives from a man aged 18 to 29 in good health and CMV-seronegative. The sample taken for sequencing was PBMCs. CDR3 bases: TGTGCCAGCAGCTTGGTCCCCGCACGGGACGAGCAGTACTTC. Protein: CASSLVPARDEQYF.